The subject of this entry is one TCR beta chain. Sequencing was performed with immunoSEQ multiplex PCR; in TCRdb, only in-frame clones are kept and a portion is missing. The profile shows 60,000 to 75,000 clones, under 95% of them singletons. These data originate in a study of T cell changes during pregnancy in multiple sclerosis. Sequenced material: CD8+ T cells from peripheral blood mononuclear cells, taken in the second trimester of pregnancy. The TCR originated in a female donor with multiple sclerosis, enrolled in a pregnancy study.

The CDR3 region has the DNA TGTGCCTGGAGTCTTTCTGGGGCCAGCAATCAGCCCCAGCATTTT. Protein: CAWSLSGASNQPQHF. The rearrangement joins TRBV30 to TRBJ1-5, with a tentative D call TRBD1 (5 bases). Germline-derived CDR1 and CDR2 are GTSNPN and SVGIG (reference sequence). The CDR3 consists of 15 residues. V shed 2 bases and J shed 1 base, with 12 bases lying between them.